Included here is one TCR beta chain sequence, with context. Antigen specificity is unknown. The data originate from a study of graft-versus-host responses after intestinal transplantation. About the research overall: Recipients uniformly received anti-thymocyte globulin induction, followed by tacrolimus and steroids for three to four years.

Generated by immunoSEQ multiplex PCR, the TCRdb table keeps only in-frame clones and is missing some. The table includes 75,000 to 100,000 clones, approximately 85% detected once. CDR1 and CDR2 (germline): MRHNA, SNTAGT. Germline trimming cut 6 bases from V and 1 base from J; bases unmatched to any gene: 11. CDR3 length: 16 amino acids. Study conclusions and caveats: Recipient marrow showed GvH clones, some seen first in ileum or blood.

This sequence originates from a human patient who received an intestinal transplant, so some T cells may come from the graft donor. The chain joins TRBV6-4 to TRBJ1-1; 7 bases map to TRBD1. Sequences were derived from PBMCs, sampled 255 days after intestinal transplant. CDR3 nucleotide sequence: TGTGCCAGCAGCCCCCCGCAGGGACAGAGGAACACTGAAGCTTTCTTT. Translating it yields CASSPPQGQRNTEAFF.